This T cell receptor (beta chain) is from a study of cytomegalovirus exposure and HLA in healthy donors. The PCR contained 60 Vbeta and 13 Jbeta primers. Some clones are missing from TCRdb's copy, which holds only in-frame ones; the method was immunoSEQ multiplex PCR. The sample yields 40,000 to 55,000 clones, 72% seen once. Germline V gene sequence: CDR1 ENHRY, CDR2 SYGVKD. The length of the CDR3 is 16 residues. The ends were cut back, 3 bases at V and 4 bases at J, with 18 bases in the middle. Sequenced input: PBMCs. The sequence derives from a woman between 50 and 59 years old in good health and CMV-seronegative. This chain uses TRBV10-3 with TRBJ1-2; D call uncertain. The CDR3 loop is CAISEKAERSSYGYTF. CDR3 DNA: TGTGCCATCAGTGAAAAGGCAGAGAGGTCTAGCTATGGCTACACCTTC.